This passage covers 5 T cell receptor beta chains from one sample sequenced in a study of regulatory T cells in long-lasting Graves disease. Time point meaning: newly diagnosed GD, antithyroid drugs for less than 3 months. Researchers made the TCR library from RNA that was extracted from PBMCs. Building of the TCR beta libraries involved iRepertoire HTBI primers and Arm-PCR of CDR3 regions. One entry per CDR3 protein results from TCRdb running MiXCR on the multiplex PCR reads. In the table there are approximately 390,000 distinct CDR3 sequences, roughly 15% of which are singletons. In addition, the sample was reused for a study of T cells in Graves' hyperthyroidism and ophthalmopathy.

The starting material was peripheral blood mononuclear cells (PBMCs), obtained at new diagnosis, from a patient treated with antithyroid drugs. These receptors all come from a woman younger than 30 with Graves disease.

This clonotype was observed at least ten times. The V gene is TRBV9, the J gene TRBJ2-3; D is uncertain. Trimming removed 0 bases from V and 1 base from J, with 9 bases in between. The CDR3 spans 15 residues. The V gene's germline CDR1 is SGDLS and CDR2 YYNGEE. CDR3 coding DNA: TGTGCCAGCAGCGTAGAGCGTAGTGGCACAGATACGCAGTATTTT. Its protein is CASSVERSGTDTQYF.

This clonotype came up a few times. The chain uses TRBV28 and TRBJ2-1, with D possibly being TRBD2 (6 bases). The CDR3 totals 14 residues. CDR1 MDHEN and CDR2 SYDVKM come from the germline V gene. V was trimmed by 4 bases and J by 8 bases, leaving 15 bases between them. CDR3 in DNA: TGTGCCAGCAGTTCCCCGACTAGTACCGATGAGCAGTTCTTC. Encoded protein: CASSSPTSTDEQFF.

The chain employs TRBV4-1 and TRBJ2-7; 7 nucleotides match TRBD1. CDR1 and CDR2 from the germline V gene are MGHRA and YSYEKL. With 3 bases clipped from V and 3 bases from J, the junction kept 11 bases outside the gene matches. This CDR3 has 16 amino acids. Here the CDR3 DNA reads TGCGCCAGCAGCCAGAATTCCGGGGACAGAATCTACGAGCAGTACTTC. This encodes CASSQNSGDRIYEQYF.

This clonotype has only a few counts. The chain couples TRBV29-1 to TRBJ1-2; 9 nucleotides line up with TRBD1. In germline, CDR1 is SQVTM, CDR2 ANQGSEA. The length of the CDR3 is 12 residues. V dropped 7 bases and J dropped 4; count of bases not matched to a gene: 4. Here the CDR3 reads CSADRGFYGYTF. The CDR3 DNA follows: TGCAGCGCGGACAGGGGATTCTATGGCTACACCTTC.

A few counts support this clonotype. V usage is TRBV20-1 and J usage is TRBJ2-7; D is perhaps TRBD1 (6 bases). Germline V lookup: CDR1 DFQATT, CDR2 SNEGSKA (reference sequence). The CDR3 is 15 residues long. V was pared by 5 bases and J by 3 bases, with 20 bases between. In DNA form, the CDR3 reads TGCAGTGCTCAAGTTGCCGGGACACTTCACTACGAGCAGTACTTC. Its protein is CSAQVAGTLHYEQYF.